The 10 T cell receptor beta chains reported below all come from one sample, sequenced in a study of blood T cells in healthy people across ages (dated by TCRdb to 2014 to 2015). Library creation used 5' RACE. Sequencing was carried out with an Illumina HiSeq 2500. A second PCR of roughly 7 to 11 cycles was performed with a sample-barcoded 5' primer and a J-beta primer mix. In TCRdb, the public reads were trimmed at Q25 with fastp and aligned with MiXCR, with productive beta chains retained. Each record represents a unique CDR3 protein, reported with the most common genes and DNA among its rows. The sample table contains 730,000 or so distinct CDR3 sequences; only one count was recorded for about 42% of them. The top ten hold 20% to 25% of the sample. Sequencing was carried out using blood. The receptors here all came from a woman aged 55-75 years in good health.

This chain links TRBV7-2 with TRBJ2-3; 9 bases match TRBD2. The CDR3 is made up of 15 amino acids. Germline V gene lookup returns CDR1 SGHTA and CDR2 FQGNSA. The V segment lost 1 base and the J segment 5 bases; nucleotides outside the gene matches: 4. CDR3 loop: CASSLGGGGVDTQYF. The CDR3 DNA reads TGTGCCAGCAGCTTAGGCGGCGGGGGGGTAGATACGCAGTATTTT.

The chain joins TRBV11-3 to TRBJ2-1; 7 bases agree with TRBD1. V was clipped by 9 bases and J by 10 bases; unmatched bases: 12. CDR3 length: 13 residues. Germline V gene data show CDR1 as SGHNT and CDR2 as YENEEA. The CDR3 sequence is CARHRDRLHEQFF. In DNA form, the CDR3 reads TGTGCCAGACATAGGGACAGACTCCACGAGCAGTTCTTC.

V gene TRBV3-1 combines with J gene TRBJ1-2; 7 positions match TRBD1. Losses at the gene ends were 1 base for V and 8 bases for J; bases not matched to a gene: 10. This CDR3 has 15 residues. Germline-derived CDR1 and CDR2 are LGHDT and YNNKEL (reference sequence). The CDR3 sequence: CASSQVGDSASGYTF. CDR3 DNA: TGTGCCAGCAGCCAAGTGGGGGACAGTGCTTCGGGCTACACCTTC.

The chain has TRBV7-9 and TRBJ2-5; D uncertain. The germline gives CDR1 SEHNR, CDR2 FQNEAQ (reference sequence). The CDR3 covers 14 residues. Trimming left V 5 bases short and J 1 base short, with 11 bases between. The CDR3 region has the DNA TGTGCCAGCAGCGTAGGAAGTTTCCAAGAGACCCAGTACTTC. Translating it yields CASSVGSFQETQYF.

This clonotype was seen at least ten times. J is TRBJ1-1 and V is TRBV14; TRBD1 aligns across 7 bases. The CDR3 is 15 amino acids. Germline CDR1 is SGHDN and CDR2 is FVKESK. J lost 5 bases, V lost 4 bases, and 10 bases had no gene match. DNA of the CDR3: TGTGCCAGCAGCCTTAAACCGCAGGGACAGACTGAAGCTTTCTTT. This encodes CASSLKPQGQTEAFF.

This clonotype has ten or more counts. The chain uses TRBV29-1 and TRBJ2-2; D is possibly TRBD1 (5 bases). The CDR3 contains 14 residues. The V and J ends lost 6 bases and 6 bases respectively, with 17 bases between them. Germline V lookup: CDR1 SQVTM, CDR2 ANQGSEA. In nucleotides, the CDR3 is TGCAGCGTAAATTTGGCAGGGAAAGCCGGGGAGCTGTTTTTT. Translation gives CSVNLAGKAGELFF.

Points on this clonotype: Sequence at one end of the junction differs from germline and may be a read error. The chain employs TRBV7-2 and TRBJ2-7; D perhaps matches TRBD2 (5 bases). CDR3 length equals 13 residues. Per germline, CDR1 SGHTA and CDR2 FQGNSA. Here the CDR3 DNA reads TGTGTCAGCGGCCATGTGTCGGCCTTTACCCAGTACTTC. Translating gives CVSGHVSAFTQYF.

The genes are TRBV10-2 and TRBJ1-2, with no clear D. Germline V gene sequence: CDR1 WSHSY, CDR2 SAAADI. V lost 4 bases and J 5 bases, leaving 14 bases between the germline ends. The CDR3 contains 14 residues. The CDR3 nucleotides are TGCGCCAGCAGTGTTGTAGGCCTTGGGTATGGCTACACCTTC. It specifies CASSVVGLGYGYTF.

V is TRBV7-2 and J is TRBJ2-1; D is possibly TRBD2 (5 bases). The ends were cut back, 2 bases at V and 4 bases at J, with 9 bases in the middle. Germline-derived CDR1 and CDR2 are SGHTA and FQGNSA. The CDR3 runs to 14 residues. Here the CDR3 reads CASSLKADYNEQFF. CDR3 nucleotides: TGTGCCAGCAGCTTAAAAGCGGATTACAATGAGCAGTTCTTC.

This sequence joins TRBV12-3 or TRBV12-4 and TRBJ2-1; D is unresolved. CDR3 size: 13 residues. Trimming took 1 base from V and 9 from J, leaving 10 bases between them. CDR3 bases: TGTGCCAGCAGTTTAGACGGGCGTGGTGAGCAGTTCTTC. This codes for CASSLDGRGEQFF.